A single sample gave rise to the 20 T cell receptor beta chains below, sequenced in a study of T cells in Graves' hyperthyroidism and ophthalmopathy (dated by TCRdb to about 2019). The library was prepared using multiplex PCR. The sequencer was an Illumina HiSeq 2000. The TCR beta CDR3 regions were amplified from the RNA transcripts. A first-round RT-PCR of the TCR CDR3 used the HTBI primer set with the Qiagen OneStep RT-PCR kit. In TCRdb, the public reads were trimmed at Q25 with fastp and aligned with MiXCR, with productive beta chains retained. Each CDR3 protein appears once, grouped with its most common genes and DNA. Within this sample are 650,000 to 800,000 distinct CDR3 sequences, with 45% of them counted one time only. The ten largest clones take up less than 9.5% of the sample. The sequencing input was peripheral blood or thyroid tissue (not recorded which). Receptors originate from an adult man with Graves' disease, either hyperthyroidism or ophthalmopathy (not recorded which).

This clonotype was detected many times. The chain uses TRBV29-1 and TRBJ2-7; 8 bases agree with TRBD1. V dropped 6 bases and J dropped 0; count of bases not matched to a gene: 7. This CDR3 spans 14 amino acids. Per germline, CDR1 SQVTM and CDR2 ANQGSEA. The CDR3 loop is CSVIGQGFSYEQYF. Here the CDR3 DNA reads TGCAGCGTAATAGGACAGGGCTTCTCCTACGAGCAGTACTTC.

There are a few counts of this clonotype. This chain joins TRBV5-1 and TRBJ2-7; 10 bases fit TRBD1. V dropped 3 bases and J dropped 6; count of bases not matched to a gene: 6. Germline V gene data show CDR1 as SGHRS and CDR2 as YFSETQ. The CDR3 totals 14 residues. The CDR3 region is CASSSWDRGLEQYF. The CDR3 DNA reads TGCGCCAGCAGCTCTTGGGACAGGGGTCTCGAGCAGTACTTC.

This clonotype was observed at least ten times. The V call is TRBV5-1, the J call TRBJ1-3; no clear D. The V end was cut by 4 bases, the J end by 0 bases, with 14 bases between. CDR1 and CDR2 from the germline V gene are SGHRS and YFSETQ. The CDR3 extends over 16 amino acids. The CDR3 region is CASSLSAVSSGNTIYF. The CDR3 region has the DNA TGCGCCAGCAGCCTCTCCGCAGTGAGCTCTGGAAACACCATATATTTT.

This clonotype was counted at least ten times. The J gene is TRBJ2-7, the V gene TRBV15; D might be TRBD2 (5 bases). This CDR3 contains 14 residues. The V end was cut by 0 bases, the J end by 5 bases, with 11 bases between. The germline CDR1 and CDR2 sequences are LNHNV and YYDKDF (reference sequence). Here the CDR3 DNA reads TGTGCCACCAGCAGAGATGCTAGCATCCACGAGCAGTACTTC. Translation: CATSRDASIHEQYF.

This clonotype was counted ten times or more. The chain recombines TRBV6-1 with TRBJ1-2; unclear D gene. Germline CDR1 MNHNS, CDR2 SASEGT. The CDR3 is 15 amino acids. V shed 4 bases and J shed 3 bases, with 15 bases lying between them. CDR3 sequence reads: CASSGVTGGYYGYTF. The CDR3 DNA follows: TGTGCCAGCAGTGGAGTGACGGGCGGGTACTATGGCTACACCTTC.

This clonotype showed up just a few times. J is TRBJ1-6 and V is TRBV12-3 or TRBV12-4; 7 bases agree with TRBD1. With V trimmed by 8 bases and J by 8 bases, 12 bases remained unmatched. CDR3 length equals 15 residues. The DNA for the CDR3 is TGTGCCAGCCGCCAGGGGGGCACCCAATATTCACCCCTCCACTTT. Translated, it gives CASRQGGTQYSPLHF.

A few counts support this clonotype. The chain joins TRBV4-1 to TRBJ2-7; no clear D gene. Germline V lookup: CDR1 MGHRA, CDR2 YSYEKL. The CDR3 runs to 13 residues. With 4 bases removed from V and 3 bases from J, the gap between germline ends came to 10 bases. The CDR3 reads CASSPLGGYEQYF. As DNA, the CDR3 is TGCGCCAGCAGCCCCTTAGGCGGCTACGAGCAGTACTTC.

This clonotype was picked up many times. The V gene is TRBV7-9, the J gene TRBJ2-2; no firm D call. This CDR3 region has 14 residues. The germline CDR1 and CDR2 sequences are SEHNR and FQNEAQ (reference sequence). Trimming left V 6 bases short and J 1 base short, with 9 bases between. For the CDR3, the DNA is TGTGCCAGCAGGATGACCCTGAACACCGGGGAGCTGTTTTTT. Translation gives CASRMTLNTGELFF. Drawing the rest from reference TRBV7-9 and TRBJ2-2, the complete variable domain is DTGVSQNPRHKITKRGQNVTFRCDPISEHNRLYWYRQTLGQGPEFLTYFQNEAQLEKSRLLSDRFSAERPKGSFSTLEIQRTEQGDSAMYLCASRMTLNTGELFFGEGSRLTVL.

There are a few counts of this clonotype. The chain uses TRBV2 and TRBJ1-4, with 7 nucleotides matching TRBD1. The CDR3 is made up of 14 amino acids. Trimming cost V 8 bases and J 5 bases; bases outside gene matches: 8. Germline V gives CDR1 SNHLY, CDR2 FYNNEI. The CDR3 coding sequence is TGTGCCAGCGGCGGGACAGCTCTAAATGAAAAACTGTTTTTT. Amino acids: CASGGTALNEKLFF.

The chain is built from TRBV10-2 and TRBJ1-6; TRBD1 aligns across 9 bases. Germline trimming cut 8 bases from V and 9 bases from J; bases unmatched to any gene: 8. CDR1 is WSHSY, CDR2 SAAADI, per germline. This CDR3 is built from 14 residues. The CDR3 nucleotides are TGCGCCAGCGGAACACAGGGGGCTAGTTCACCCCTCCACTTT. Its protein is CASGTQGASSPLHF.

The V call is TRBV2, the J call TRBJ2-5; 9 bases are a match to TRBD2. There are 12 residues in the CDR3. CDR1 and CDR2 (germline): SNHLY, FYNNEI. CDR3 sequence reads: CARESGRETQYF. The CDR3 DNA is TGTGCTAGAGAGAGCGGGAGGGAGACCCAGTACTTC.

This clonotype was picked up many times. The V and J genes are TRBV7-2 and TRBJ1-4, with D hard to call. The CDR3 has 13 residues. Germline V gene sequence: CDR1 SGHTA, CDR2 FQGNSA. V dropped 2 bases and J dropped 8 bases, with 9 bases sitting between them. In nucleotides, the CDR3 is TGTGCCAGCAGCTTATCCTATGGAGAAAAACTGTTTTTT. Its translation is CASSLSYGEKLFF.

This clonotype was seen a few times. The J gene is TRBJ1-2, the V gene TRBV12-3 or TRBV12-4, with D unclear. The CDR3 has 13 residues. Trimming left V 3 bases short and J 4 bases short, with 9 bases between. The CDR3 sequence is CASSFATVYGYTF. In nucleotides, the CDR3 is TGTGCCAGCAGTTTCGCGACGGTCTATGGCTACACCTTC.

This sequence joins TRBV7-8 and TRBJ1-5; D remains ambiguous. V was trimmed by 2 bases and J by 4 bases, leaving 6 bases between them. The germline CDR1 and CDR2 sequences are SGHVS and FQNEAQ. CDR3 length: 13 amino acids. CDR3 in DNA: TGTGCCAGCAGCTTACAGGCTAATCAGCCCCAGCATTTT. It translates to CASSLQANQPQHF. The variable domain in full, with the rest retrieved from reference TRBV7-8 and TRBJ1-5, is GAGVSQSPRYKVAKRGQDVALRCDPISGHVSLFWYQQALGQGPEFLTYFQNEAQLDKSGLPSDRFFAERPEGSVSTLKIQRTQQEDSAVYLCASSLQANQPQHFGDGTRLSIL.

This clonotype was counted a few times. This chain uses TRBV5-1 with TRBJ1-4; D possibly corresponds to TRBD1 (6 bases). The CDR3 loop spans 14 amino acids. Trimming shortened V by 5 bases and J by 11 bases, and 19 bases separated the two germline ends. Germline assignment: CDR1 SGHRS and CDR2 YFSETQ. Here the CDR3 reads CASSHGQPSGKLFF. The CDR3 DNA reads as TGCGCCAGCAGTCACGGACAGCCTTCAGGGAAACTGTTTTTT.

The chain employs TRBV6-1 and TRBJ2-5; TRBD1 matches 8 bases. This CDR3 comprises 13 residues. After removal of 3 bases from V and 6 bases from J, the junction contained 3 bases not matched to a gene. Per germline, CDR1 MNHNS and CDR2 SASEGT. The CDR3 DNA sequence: TGTGCCAGCAGTGACAGGGGGCGAAAGACCCAGTACTTC. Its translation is CASSDRGRKTQYF.

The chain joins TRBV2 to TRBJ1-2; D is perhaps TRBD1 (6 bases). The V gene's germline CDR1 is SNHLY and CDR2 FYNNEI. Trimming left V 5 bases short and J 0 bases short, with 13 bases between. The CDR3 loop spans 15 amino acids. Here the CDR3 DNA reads TGTGCCAGCAGTCCCGAAGGGGGTGCTAACTATGGCTACACCTTC. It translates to CASSPEGGANYGYTF.

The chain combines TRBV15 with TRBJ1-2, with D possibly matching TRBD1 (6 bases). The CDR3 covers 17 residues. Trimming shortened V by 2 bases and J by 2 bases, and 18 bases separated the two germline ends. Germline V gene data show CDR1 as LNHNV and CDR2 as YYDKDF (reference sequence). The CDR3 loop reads CATSRQAQGGENYGYTF. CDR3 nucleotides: TGTGCCACCAGCAGACAAGCACAGGGTGGCGAAAACTATGGCTACACCTTC. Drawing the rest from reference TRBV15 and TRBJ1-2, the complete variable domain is DAMVIQNPRYQVTQFGKPVTLSCSQTLNHNVMYWYQQKSSQAPKLLFHYYDKDFNNEADTPDNFQSRRPNTSFCFLDIRSPGLGDTAMYLCATSRQAQGGENYGYTFGSGTRLTVV.

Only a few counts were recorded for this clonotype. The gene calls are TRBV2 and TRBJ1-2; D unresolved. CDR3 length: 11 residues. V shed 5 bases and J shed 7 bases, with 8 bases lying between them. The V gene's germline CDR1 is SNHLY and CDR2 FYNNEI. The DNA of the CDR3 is TGTGCCAGCAGTTTTTTACGTGGCTACACCTTC. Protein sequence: CASSFLRGYTF.

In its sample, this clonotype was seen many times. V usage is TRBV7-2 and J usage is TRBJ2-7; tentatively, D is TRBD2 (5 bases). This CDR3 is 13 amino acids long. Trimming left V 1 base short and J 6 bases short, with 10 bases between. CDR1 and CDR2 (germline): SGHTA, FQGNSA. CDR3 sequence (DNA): TGTGCCAGCAGCTTAGTGGTGGCGGGCGAGCAGTACTTC. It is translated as CASSLVVAGEQYF. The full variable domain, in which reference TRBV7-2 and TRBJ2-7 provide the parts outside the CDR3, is GAGVSQSPSNKVTEKGKDVELRCDPISGHTALYWYRQSLGQGLEFLIYFQGNSAPDKSGLPSDRFSAERTGGSVSTLTIQRTQQEDSAVYLCASSLVVAGEQYFGPGTRLTVT.